The source of this TCR beta chain is a study of CD8+ T cells in alopecia areata. Reverse transcribed after extraction, RNA yielded cDNA as the sequencing template. Sequenced by immunoSEQ multiplex PCR; TCRdb stores in-frame clones only, minus some. The table shows 110,000 to 150,000 clones, with about three fifths occurring only once. The CDR3 is made up of 14 amino acids. Trimming shortened V by 0 bases and J by 5 bases, and 8 bases separated the two germline ends. Germline values: CDR1 SNHLY, CDR2 FYNNEI. The sequenced sample was CD8+ T cells sorted from blood. The receptor's source is a human donor in good health. The V and J genes are TRBV2 and TRBJ2-1; no firm D call. The CDR3: CASSEAGPDNEQFF. Here the CDR3 DNA reads TGTGCCAGCAGTGAAGCTGGACCCGACAATGAGCAGTTCTTC. The full variable domain, completed using reference TRBV2 and TRBJ2-1, is EPEVTQTPSHQVTQMGQEVILRCVPISNHLYFYWYRQILGQKVEFLVSFYNNEISEKSEIFDDQFSVERPDGSNFTLKIRSTKLEDSAMYFCASSEAGPDNEQFFGPGTRLTVL.